A selection of T cell receptor beta chains follows, all from one sample in a study of T cells after yellow fever vaccination. TCRdb reprocessed the 5' RACE reads with MiXCR, giving one entry per CDR3 protein. The sample holds 250,000 or so distinct CDR3 sequences, 6.5% to 7.5% seen once. The input for sequencing was CD4+ T cells sorted from PBMCs, taken on the day of the yellow fever booster vaccination. These receptors originate from a man younger than 40 who received the YFV17D yellow fever vaccine. CDR3s include the opening cysteine and the closing phenylalanine or tryptophan. D genes are given only for firm matches. Clone size is shown for a subset of rows, as once, few, many or a class of expanded clone.

v_gene: TRBV7-9
abundance: few
d_gene: NA
j_gene: TRBJ2-7
CDR3nt: TGTGCCAGCAGCTCACGGACCAACCTACCCGAGCAGTACTTC
CDR3aa: CASSSRTNLPEQYF

v_gene: TRBV5-1
abundance: few
d_gene: NA
j_gene: TRBJ1-5
CDR3nt: TGCGCCAGCAGCTTGGAGGGGCAGGTCAATCAGCCCCAGCATTTT
CDR3aa: CASSLEGQVNQPQHF

v_gene: TRBV6-6
abundance: NA
d_gene: NA
j_gene: TRBJ2-1
CDR3nt: TGTGCCAGCGAACTGACAGAATACAATGAGCAGTTCTTC
CDR3aa: CASELTEYNEQFF

v_gene: TRBV6-2/TRBV6-3
abundance: NA
d_gene: TRBD1
j_gene: TRBJ2-3
CDR3nt: TGTGCCAGCAGGATCGCCCCGGGACAGGGGGCAAAAGATACGCAGTATTTT
CDR3aa: CASRIAPGQGAKDTQYF

v_gene: TRBV20-1
abundance: few
d_gene: TRBD2
j_gene: TRBJ2-1
CDR3nt: TGCAGTGCTAGAGATAGCGGGAGATCTGAGCAGTTCTTC
CDR3aa: CSARDSGRSEQFF

v_gene: TRBV20-1
abundance: NA
d_gene: NA
j_gene: TRBJ1-5
CDR3nt: TGCAGTGCTAGTGATGGGTTCGATCAGCCCCAGCATTTT
CDR3aa: CSASDGFDQPQHF

v_gene: TRBV9
abundance: few
d_gene: NA
j_gene: TRBJ2-7
CDR3nt: TGTGCCAGCAGCGTAGGGTCCGATTCCTACGAGCAGTACTTC
CDR3aa: CASSVGSDSYEQYF

v_gene: TRBV5-1
abundance: few
d_gene: TRBD2
j_gene: TRBJ2-5
CDR3nt: TGCGCCAGCAGCACTAGCGGGAGGGCGGAGACCCAGTACTTC
CDR3aa: CASSTSGRAETQYF

v_gene: TRBV27
abundance: many
d_gene: TRBD1
j_gene: TRBJ2-2
CDR3nt: TGTGCCAGCGGCCGGACAGGGAATTTAGCCGGGGAGCTGTTTTTT
CDR3aa: CASGRTGNLAGELFF

v_gene: TRBV7-9
abundance: NA
d_gene: TRBD2
j_gene: TRBJ2-3
CDR3nt: TGTGCCAGCAGCTCCGGGACTAGCCCAGCAGATACGCAGTATTTT
CDR3aa: CASSSGTSPADTQYF

v_gene: TRBV12-3/TRBV12-4
abundance: NA
d_gene: NA
j_gene: TRBJ1-1
CDR3nt: TGTGCCAGCAGTTTATATGTCGGGAACACTGAAGCTTTCTTT
CDR3aa: CASSLYVGNTEAFF

v_gene: TRBV20-1
abundance: NA
d_gene: NA
j_gene: TRBJ1-5
CDR3nt: TGCAGTGCTAGCCGCGGTAATCAGCCCCAGCATTTT
CDR3aa: CSASRGNQPQHF

v_gene: TRBV20-1
abundance: many
d_gene: NA
j_gene: TRBJ2-2
CDR3nt: TGCAGTGCTAAGTACACCGGGGAGCTGTTTTTT
CDR3aa: CSAKYTGELFF

v_gene: TRBV6-2/TRBV6-3
abundance: few
d_gene: NA
j_gene: TRBJ2-7
CDR3nt: TGTGCCAGCAGTTACGCGACTGGGCGTTACGAGCAGTACTTC
CDR3aa: CASSYATGRYEQYF

v_gene: TRBV6-1
abundance: few
d_gene: TRBD1
j_gene: TRBJ1-1
CDR3nt: TGTGCCAGCAGGGAACAGGGGAGCACTGAAGCTTTCTTT
CDR3aa: CASREQGSTEAFF

v_gene: TRBV9
abundance: many
d_gene: TRBD2
j_gene: TRBJ2-3
CDR3nt: TGTGCCAGCAGCGCGGGACTAGCGGGGATCACAGATACGCAGTATTTT
CDR3aa: CASSAGLAGITDTQYF

v_gene: TRBV28
abundance: few
d_gene: NA
j_gene: TRBJ1-1
CDR3nt: TGTGCCAGCAGTCCCGGCAAAGTGAACACTGAAGCTTTCTTT
CDR3aa: CASSPGKVNTEAFF

v_gene: TRBV7-2
abundance: NA
d_gene: TRBD1
j_gene: TRBJ1-5
CDR3nt: TGTGCCAGCAGCTTCGGACAGGGGTTTCAGCCCCAGCATTTT
CDR3aa: CASSFGQGFQPQHF

v_gene: TRBV7-2
abundance: many
d_gene: NA
j_gene: TRBJ2-1
CDR3nt: TGTGCCAGCAGGCCTAGCTCCTACAATGAGCAGTTCTTC
CDR3aa: CASRPSSYNEQFF

v_gene: TRBV4-3
abundance: many
d_gene: NA
j_gene: TRBJ2-2
CDR3nt: TGCGCCAGCAGCCAAGATACGAGTAGGGGTGCATCCGGGGAGCTGTTTTTT
CDR3aa: CASSQDTSRGASGELFF

v_gene: TRBV7-2
abundance: few
d_gene: NA
j_gene: TRBJ2-2
CDR3nt: TGTGCCAGCAGTCGCATAGAGACCGGGGAGCTGTTTTTT
CDR3aa: CASSRIETGELFF

v_gene: TRBV5-1
abundance: NA
d_gene: TRBD2
j_gene: TRBJ2-2
CDR3nt: TGCGCCAGCAGCCCGCGGACTAGCGAGGCCGGGGAGCTGTTTTTT
CDR3aa: CASSPRTSEAGELFF

v_gene: TRBV11-2
abundance: many
d_gene: NA
j_gene: TRBJ2-3
CDR3nt: TGTGCCAGCACCCCTAGGGTGGATACGCAGTATTTT
CDR3aa: CASTPRVDTQYF

v_gene: TRBV5-6
abundance: few
d_gene: NA
j_gene: TRBJ2-5
CDR3nt: TGTGCCAGCACCCTGGACCTCCAAGAGACCCAGTACTTC
CDR3aa: CASTLDLQETQYF

v_gene: TRBV3-1
abundance: NA
d_gene: NA
j_gene: TRBJ2-7
CDR3nt: TGTGCCTGCAGCCTACAATCGCGCGCGTCCTACGAGCAGTACTTC
CDR3aa: CACSLQSRASYEQYF

v_gene: TRBV20-1
abundance: few
d_gene: NA
j_gene: TRBJ1-3
CDR3nt: TGCAGTGCTAGGATAGGAAACACCATATATTTT
CDR3aa: CSARIGNTIYF

v_gene: TRBV20-1
abundance: few
d_gene: NA
j_gene: TRBJ2-7
CDR3nt: TGCAGTGCTAGAGATCCCAGGGGCCACGAGCAGTACTTC
CDR3aa: CSARDPRGHEQYF

v_gene: TRBV19
abundance: NA
d_gene: NA
j_gene: TRBJ2-7
CDR3nt: TGTGCCAGTAGTATGGGCGGGACCGCCTACGAGCAGTACTTC
CDR3aa: CASSMGGTAYEQYF

v_gene: TRBV6-1
abundance: few
d_gene: NA
j_gene: TRBJ2-7
CDR3nt: TGTGCCAGCACGGGTTCGGACCAGGTTTACGAGCAGTACTTC
CDR3aa: CASTGSDQVYEQYF

v_gene: TRBV12-3/TRBV12-4
abundance: many
d_gene: NA
j_gene: TRBJ2-2
CDR3nt: TGTGCCAGCAGTTTCGCGTCGTCAGGGTCGAACACCGGGGAGCTGTTTTTT
CDR3aa: CASSFASSGSNTGELFF

v_gene: TRBV6-4
abundance: NA
d_gene: NA
j_gene: TRBJ1-2
CDR3nt: TGTGCCAGCAGAACATCGCCTGGGGGCGGCTACACCTTC
CDR3aa: CASRTSPGGGYTF

v_gene: TRBV24-1
abundance: NA
d_gene: NA
j_gene: TRBJ2-1
CDR3nt: TGTGCCACCAGTGATTTCTCCGTACCTGGTGGGCAGTTCTTC
CDR3aa: CATSDFSVPGGQFF

v_gene: TRBV9
abundance: many
d_gene: TRBD1
j_gene: TRBJ2-1
CDR3nt: TGTGCCAGCAGCGTAGGACAGGGTCCCCGCGAGCAGTTCTTC
CDR3aa: CASSVGQGPREQFF

v_gene: TRBV6-6
abundance: few
d_gene: TRBD2
j_gene: TRBJ2-7
CDR3nt: TGTGCCAGCAGCGGGGGGAGGAAGTACGAGCAGTACTTC
CDR3aa: CASSGGRKYEQYF

v_gene: TRBV7-2
abundance: NA
d_gene: NA
j_gene: TRBJ2-7
CDR3nt: TGTGCCAGCAGCTTAGCGCGGCAGGACTACGAGCAGTACTTC
CDR3aa: CASSLARQDYEQYF

v_gene: TRBV29-1
abundance: many
d_gene: NA
j_gene: TRBJ2-7
CDR3nt: TGCAGCGTCCAGGGTTTAGAAGGCCAGTTTTACGAGCAGTACTTC
CDR3aa: CSVQGLEGQFYEQYF

v_gene: TRBV5-4
abundance: NA
d_gene: TRBD2
j_gene: TRBJ2-7
CDR3nt: TGTGCCAGCAGTCGGACTAGCGGGAGGGCCGGGTACGAGCAGTACTTC
CDR3aa: CASSRTSGRAGYEQYF

v_gene: TRBV6-2/TRBV6-3
abundance: many
d_gene: TRBD1
j_gene: TRBJ1-6
CDR3nt: TGTGCCAGCAGTACCGGGAAAACGGACAGGGGGAATTCACCCCTCCACTTT
CDR3aa: CASSTGKTDRGNSPLHF

v_gene: TRBV7-2
abundance: NA
d_gene: NA
j_gene: TRBJ2-5
CDR3nt: TGTGCCAGCAGCTTAGTTATCCAAGAGACCCAGTACTTC
CDR3aa: CASSLVIQETQYF

v_gene: TRBV29-1
abundance: many
d_gene: TRBD1
j_gene: TRBJ1-2
CDR3nt: TGCAGCGCTGGGGGGACAGGAGTTAACTATGGCTACACCTTC
CDR3aa: CSAGGTGVNYGYTF

v_gene: TRBV5-1
abundance: NA
d_gene: TRBD2
j_gene: TRBJ2-7
CDR3nt: TGCGCCAGCAGCTTGGGGATGACTAGCGGTAAGAGCTACGAGCAGTACTTC
CDR3aa: CASSLGMTSGKSYEQYF

v_gene: TRBV25-1
abundance: many
d_gene: NA
j_gene: TRBJ2-7
CDR3nt: TGTGCCAGCACCGGGGACTCCTACGAGCAGTACTTC
CDR3aa: CASTGDSYEQYF

v_gene: TRBV24-1
abundance: NA
d_gene: NA
j_gene: TRBJ2-1
CDR3nt: TGTGCCACCAGTGATTTTCGGGAGCAGTTCTTC
CDR3aa: CATSDFREQFF

v_gene: TRBV20-1
abundance: few
d_gene: TRBD2
j_gene: TRBJ2-3
CDR3nt: TGCAGTGCCGCGGGGGACTTACGCACAGATACGCAGTATTTT
CDR3aa: CSAAGDLRTDTQYF

v_gene: TRBV18
abundance: many
d_gene: TRBD1
j_gene: TRBJ2-7
CDR3nt: TGTGCCAGCTCACCGCCACAGGGGTCCTCCTACGAGCAGTACTTC
CDR3aa: CASSPPQGSSYEQYF

v_gene: TRBV27
abundance: many
d_gene: TRBD1
j_gene: TRBJ2-1
CDR3nt: TGTGCCAGCAGTGGTGACAGGGGGCTCAATGAGCAGTTCTTC
CDR3aa: CASSGDRGLNEQFF

v_gene: TRBV5-1
abundance: few
d_gene: TRBD2
j_gene: TRBJ2-5
CDR3nt: TGCGCCAGCAGCTTGCCTAGCGGAGAGACCCAGTACTTC
CDR3aa: CASSLPSGETQYF

v_gene: TRBV5-1
abundance: many
d_gene: NA
j_gene: TRBJ2-5
CDR3nt: TGCGCCAGCAGCTTAGACACCCAAGAGACCCAGTACTTC
CDR3aa: CASSLDTQETQYF

v_gene: TRBV7-8
abundance: NA
d_gene: TRBD1
j_gene: TRBJ2-1
CDR3nt: TGTGCCAGCACCAGGACAGGGGCTGACAATGAGCAGTTCTTC
CDR3aa: CASTRTGADNEQFF

v_gene: TRBV5-1
abundance: many
d_gene: NA
j_gene: TRBJ2-1
CDR3nt: TGCGCCAGCAGCTTGTTGCAGAGGGGGGTAAGCTCCTACAATGAGCAGTTCTTC
CDR3aa: CASSLLQRGVSSYNEQFF

v_gene: TRBV2
abundance: few
d_gene: NA
j_gene: TRBJ1-5
CDR3nt: TGTGCCAGCACCCGGGGGCTGGATCAGCCCCAGCATTTT
CDR3aa: CASTRGLDQPQHF

v_gene: TRBV7-2
abundance: few
d_gene: NA
j_gene: TRBJ2-3
CDR3nt: TGTGCCAGCAGCTTAGGGGACTTGAAGGCGCAGTATTTT
CDR3aa: CASSLGDLKAQYF

v_gene: TRBV28
abundance: NA
d_gene: TRBD1
j_gene: TRBJ2-1
CDR3nt: TGTGCCAGCAGTAGTCCGGGACAGGGGGCATATGAGCAGTTCTTC
CDR3aa: CASSSPGQGAYEQFF

v_gene: TRBV7-8
abundance: many
d_gene: NA
j_gene: TRBJ2-2
CDR3nt: TGTGCCAGCAGCTTACTTCGTAGCACCGGGGAGCTGTTTTTT
CDR3aa: CASSLLRSTGELFF

v_gene: TRBV5-1
abundance: many
d_gene: NA
j_gene: TRBJ2-1
CDR3nt: TGCGCCAGCAGCTTGAGGACAGATGACTACAATGAGCAGTTCTTC
CDR3aa: CASSLRTDDYNEQFF

v_gene: TRBV24-1
abundance: many
d_gene: NA
j_gene: TRBJ1-2
CDR3nt: TGTGCCACCAGTGGGCCCGGGCAGAGCTATGGCTACACCTTC
CDR3aa: CATSGPGQSYGYTF

v_gene: TRBV7-2
abundance: few
d_gene: NA
j_gene: TRBJ2-1
CDR3nt: TGTGCCAGCAAGTACGTTGGCAATGAGCAGTTCTTC
CDR3aa: CASKYVGNEQFF